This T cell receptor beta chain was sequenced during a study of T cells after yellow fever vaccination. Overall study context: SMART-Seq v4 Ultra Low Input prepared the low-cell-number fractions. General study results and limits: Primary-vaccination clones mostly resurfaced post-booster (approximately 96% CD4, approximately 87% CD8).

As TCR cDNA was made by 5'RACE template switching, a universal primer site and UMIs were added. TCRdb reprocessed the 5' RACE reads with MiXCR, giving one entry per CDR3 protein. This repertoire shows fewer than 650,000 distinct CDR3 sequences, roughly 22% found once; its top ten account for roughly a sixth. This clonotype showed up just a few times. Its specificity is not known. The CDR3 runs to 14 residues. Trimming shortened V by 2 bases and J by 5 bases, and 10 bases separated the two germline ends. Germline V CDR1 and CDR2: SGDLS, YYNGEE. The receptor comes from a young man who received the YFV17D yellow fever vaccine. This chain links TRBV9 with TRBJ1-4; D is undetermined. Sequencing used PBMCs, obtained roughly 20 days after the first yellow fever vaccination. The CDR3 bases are TGTGCCAGCAGCGTTGGCCAGGCGAATGAAAAACTGTTTTTT. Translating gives CASSVGQANEKLFF.